The entry that follows covers one T cell receptor (beta chain) sequence. Data came from immunoSEQ multiplex PCR; TCRdb stores just in-frame clones and leaves some out. The sample includes about 130,000 clones, about 95% of them seen just once. The data stem from a study of control samples from healthy donors and cancer patients. Germline CDR1 and CDR2: SNHLY and FYNNEI. Trimming pared 7 bases from V and 3 bases from J, leaving 15 bases between. The CDR3 loop spans 14 amino acids. V usage is TRBV2 and J usage is TRBJ1-2; weak D call: TRBD1 (5 bases). This receptor was obtained from a man aged 25 to 45 in good health. The sample was blood. This CDR3 reads CASTLLGGDYGYTF. The CDR3 DNA follows: TGTGCCAGCACCTTGCTGGGGGGGGACTATGGCTACACCTTC. The full variable domain, completed using reference TRBV2 and TRBJ1-2, is EPEVTQTPSHQVTQMGQEVILRCVPISNHLYFYWYRQILGQKVEFLVSFYNNEISEKSEIFDDQFSVERPDGSNFTLKIRSTKLEDSAMYFCASTLLGGDYGYTFGSGTRLTVV.